These T cell receptor beta chains were read from a single sample in a study of regulatory T cells in long-lasting Graves disease. Each CDR3 protein gets one entry after TCRdb re-called the multiplex PCR reads with MiXCR. The table shows 390,000 or so distinct CDR3 sequences, with less than 30% occurring only once. The material was peripheral blood mononuclear cells (PBMCs), obtained when the disease was refractory, from a patient treated with antithyroid drugs. The receptors shown here come from a woman in her thirties or forties with Graves disease. Both conserved end residues are part of each CDR3. Expanded clones are given a class, and other clones once, few, many or no size at all.

v_gene	len	abundance	j_gene	CDR3aa
TRBV20-1	12	many	TRBJ2-7	CSVGLAGDEQYF
TRBV29-1	13	many	TRBJ2-2	CSVVAGRSGELFF
TRBV27	20	many	TRBJ1-4	CASRPEYGQGAASGLSKLFF
TRBV20-1	11	NA	TRBJ2-1	CSARTDIEQFF
TRBV27	14	once	TRBJ2-3	CASSLGKRTDTQYF
TRBV7-2	14	many	TRBJ2-5	CASSLGVGEETQYF
TRBV28	14	many	TRBJ2-7	CASGFGGLAVEQYF
TRBV5-1	14	few	TRBJ2-7	CASSLVSGQYEQYF
TRBV3-1	15	NA	TRBJ2-7	CASSHTSRQNYEQYF
TRBV11-2	14	NA	TRBJ2-3	CASSRISSTDTQYF
TRBV2	15	many	TRBJ1-1	CASRRIGVGFTEAFF
TRBV3-1	16	NA	TRBJ2-7	CASSQEDSGGLYEQYF
TRBV7-2	16	few	TRBJ1-2	CASSLIGQGQVYGYTF
TRBV28	17	many	TRBJ2-1	CASSLPVAGGPNNEQFF
TRBV11-2	16	few	TRBJ1-3	CASSRQGRASGNTIYF
TRBV27	16	few	TRBJ2-1	CASSLRREAAYNEQFF
TRBV28	15	few	TRBJ2-3	CASSYLQGRTDTQYF
TRBV28	12	many	TRBJ1-2	CASSLGGDGYTF
TRBV28	11	many	TRBJ2-7	CASSTLAGQYF
TRBV15	15	many	TRBJ1-4	CATSRGLDSNEKLFF
TRBV7-2	17	few	TRBJ2-2	CASSFMVRWGNTGELFF
TRBV12-3/TRBV12-4	15	NA	TRBJ2-1	CASSSSGRGNNEQFF
TRBV19	12	NA	TRBJ1-1	CASSIGRLEAFF
TRBV5-1	16	many	TRBJ2-6	CASKRVGISGANVLTF
TRBV6-1	13	many	TRBJ1-2	CASRRNRERGYTF
TRBV5-6	16	NA	TRBJ2-7	CASSLGPAQGGHEQYF
TRBV28	11	NA	TRBJ1-2	CASRTQNGYTF
TRBV11-2	14	many	TRBJ1-1	CASSQSRGGTEAFF
TRBV28	14	many	TRBJ1-2	CASSEWAGGTGYTF
TRBV2	14	many	TRBJ1-2	CAGNLQGADYGYTF
TRBV7-2	12	few	TRBJ1-1	CASSHTNTEAFF
TRBV5-1	14	few	TRBJ1-3	CASSSDSSGNTIYF
TRBV19	17	few	TRBJ1-1	CASSIPPLERGNTEAFF
TRBV28	15	few	TRBJ2-7	CASSQALQDSYEQYF
TRBV28	13	NA	TRBJ1-2	CASSALLPYGYTF
TRBV28	15	many	TRBJ1-1	CASSLPGGWDTEAFF
TRBV28	17	NA	TRBJ1-5	CASRPRDRGIFHQPQHF
TRBV28	14	NA	TRBJ2-7	CASRQTSGMYEQYF
TRBV30	13	NA	TRBJ1-2	CAWLPHPTRGYTF
TRBV19	14	NA	TRBJ1-1	CASSPSTGITEAFF
TRBV6-5	15	many	TRBJ2-7	CASSYPTSGIYEQYF
TRBV28	16	many	TRBJ1-5	CASQTYGGWGNQPQHF
TRBV7-3	15	many	TRBJ2-5	CASSLVAGVRETQYF
TRBV19	13	many	TRBJ2-5	CASSPIFQETQYF